This T cell receptor (beta chain) was obtained from a study of blood T cell repertoires in COVID-19. Study summary: Some COVID-19 samples were acute and others convalescent; all came from the United States, Italy and Spain. T cells, B-cell-depleted T cells, or PBMCs supplied cDNA or gDNA.

How the authors handled the data: Estimation of nucleated cell counts was performed using reference gene primer amplification. Generated by immunoSEQ multiplex PCR, the TCRdb table keeps only in-frame clones and is missing some. Clonal size and the V and J genes are those of that table, whereas D and trimming came from the DNA. Of approximately 70,000 clones in the sample, approximately 84% are singletons; the top ten hold about 4.4%. Trimming at V came to 1 base and at J to 5 bases, leaving 15 bases not matched to a gene. The CDR3 contains 20 residues. The V gene's germline CDR1 is KGHSH and CDR2 LQKENI.

The sequence was obtained from a woman aged 60-75 years with acute or convalescent COVID-19. Sample: peripheral blood. The chain is built from TRBV18 and TRBJ2-2, with 11 bases lining up with TRBD2. The CDR3 region is CASSPLPSGGPGTRTGELFF. CDR3 nucleotide sequence: TGTGCCAGCTCACCACTCCCTAGCGGGGGGCCAGGAACGAGAACCGGGGAGCTGTTTTTT.